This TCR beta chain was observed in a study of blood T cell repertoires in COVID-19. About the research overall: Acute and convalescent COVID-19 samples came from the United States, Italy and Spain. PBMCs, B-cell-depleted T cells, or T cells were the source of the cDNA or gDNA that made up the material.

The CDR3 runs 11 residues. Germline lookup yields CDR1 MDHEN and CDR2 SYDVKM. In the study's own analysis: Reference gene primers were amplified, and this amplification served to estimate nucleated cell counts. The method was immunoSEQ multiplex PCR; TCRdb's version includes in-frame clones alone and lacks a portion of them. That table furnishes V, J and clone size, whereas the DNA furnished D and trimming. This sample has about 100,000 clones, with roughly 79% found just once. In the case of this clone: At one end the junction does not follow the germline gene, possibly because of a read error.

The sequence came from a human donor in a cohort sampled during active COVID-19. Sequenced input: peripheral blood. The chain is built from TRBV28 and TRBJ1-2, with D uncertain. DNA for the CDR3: TGTGCCAGCAGTTTAACCCGAGGAAAGTCCTTC. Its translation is CASSLTRGKSF.